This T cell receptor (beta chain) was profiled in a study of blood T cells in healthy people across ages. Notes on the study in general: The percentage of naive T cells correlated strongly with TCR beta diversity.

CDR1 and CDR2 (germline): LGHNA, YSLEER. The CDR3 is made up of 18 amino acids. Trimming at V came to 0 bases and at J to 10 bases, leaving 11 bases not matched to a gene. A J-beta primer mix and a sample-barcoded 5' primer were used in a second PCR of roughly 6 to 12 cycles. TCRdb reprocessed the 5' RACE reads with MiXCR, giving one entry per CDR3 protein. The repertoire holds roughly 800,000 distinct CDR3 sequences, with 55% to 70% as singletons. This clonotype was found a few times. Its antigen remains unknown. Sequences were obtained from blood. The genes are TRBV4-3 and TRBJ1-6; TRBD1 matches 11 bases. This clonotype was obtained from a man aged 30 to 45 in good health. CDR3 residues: CASSQDGSWTGGRSPLHF. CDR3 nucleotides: TGCGCCAGCAGCCAAGATGGTAGTTGGACAGGGGGCAGATCACCCCTCCACTTT.